This T cell receptor beta chain was observed in a study of OX40 agonist ivuxolimab in advanced cancers. At the level of the study: Intravenous ivuxolimab at 0.01 to 10 mg/kg was given to patients every 2 weeks. Treatment received earlier with anti-PD-1, anti-PD-L1 or anti-CTLA-4 agents was allowed, and approximately 44% had some.

Blood samples were obtained at baseline, cycle 4 day 1, and cycle 7 day 1. Generated by immunoSEQ multiplex PCR, the TCRdb table keeps only in-frame clones and is missing some. Here the sample spans more than 60,000 clones, 80% to 90% being singletons. Germline CDR1 reads MNHEY; CDR2 reads SVGAGI. V was clipped by 2 bases and J by 6 bases, with 7 bases between them. This CDR3 has 13 residues. The sample here was CD4+ or CD8+ T cells sorted from blood, taken in a trial of the OX40 agonist ivuxolimab. The clonotype was recovered from an adult with an advanced solid tumor such as melanoma, head and neck, liver or kidney cancer. V and J are TRBV6-5 and TRBJ2-2; D gene unclear. The chain's CDR3 is CASSYKGPGELFF. For the CDR3, the DNA is TGTGCCAGCAGTTACAAGGGCCCCGGGGAGCTGTTTTTT.